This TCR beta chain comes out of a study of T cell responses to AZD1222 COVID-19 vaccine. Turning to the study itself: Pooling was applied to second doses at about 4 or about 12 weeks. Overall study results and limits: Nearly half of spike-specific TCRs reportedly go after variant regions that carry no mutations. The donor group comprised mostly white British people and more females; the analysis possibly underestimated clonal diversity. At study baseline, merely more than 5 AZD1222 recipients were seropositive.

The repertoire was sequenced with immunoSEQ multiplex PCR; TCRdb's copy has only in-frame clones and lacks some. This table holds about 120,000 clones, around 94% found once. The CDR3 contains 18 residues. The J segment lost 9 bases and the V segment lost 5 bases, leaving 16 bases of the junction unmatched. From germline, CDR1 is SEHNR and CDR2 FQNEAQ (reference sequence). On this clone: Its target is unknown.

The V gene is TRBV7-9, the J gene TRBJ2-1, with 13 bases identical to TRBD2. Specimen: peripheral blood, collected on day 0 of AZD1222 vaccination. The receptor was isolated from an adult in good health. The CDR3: CASSVGTSGIRGFSEQFF. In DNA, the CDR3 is TGTGCCAGCAGCGTTGGGACTAGCGGGATTAGGGGCTTCAGTGAGCAGTTCTTC.